The 9 T cell receptor beta chains given below trace back to one sample, sequenced in a study of blood T cell repertoires in COVID-19. TCRdb keeps only in-frame clones here, not all; method: immunoSEQ multiplex PCR. The table has 200,000 or so clones, 85% to 90% seen once. The sequenced sample consisted of peripheral blood. Every receptor here comes from an elderly man with acute or convalescent COVID-19.

The chain recombines TRBV15 with TRBJ2-5; 7 bases match TRBD2. This CDR3 contains 14 residues. V gave up 1 base and J gave up 1 base; unmatched junction bases: 0. Per germline, CDR1 LNHNV and CDR2 YYDKDF (reference sequence). This CDR3 reads CATSRGEGQETQYF. CDR3 coding DNA: TGTGCCACCAGCAGAGGGGAGGGCCAAGAGACCCAGTACTTC.

The J gene is TRBJ1-1, the V gene TRBV11-3; D is ambiguous. Between the trimmed V and J ends, which lost 2 bases and 4 bases, there was a span of 11 bases. The length of the CDR3 is 14 residues. Germline V gene sequence: CDR1 SGHNT, CDR2 YENEEA. Here the CDR3 DNA reads TGTGCCAGCAGCTTATCAGGCTGGGCCACTGAAGCTTTCTTT. Amino acid sequence: CASSLSGWATEAFF.

The genes are TRBV28 and TRBJ2-5, with D perhaps matching TRBD1 (6 bases). This CDR3 contains 15 residues. Deletions cut 4 bases from V and 5 bases from J, with 17 bases between. Germline values: CDR1 MDHEN, CDR2 SYDVKM. This chain's CDR3 is CASSSIGTGQETQYF. CDR3 DNA: TGTGCCAGCAGTTCTATCGGTACAGGGCAGGAGACCCAGTACTTC.

The chain links TRBV4-2 to TRBJ1-4; TRBD1 matches at 11 bases. V trimming: 0 bases; J trimming: 7 bases; junction bases outside the gene matches: 7. Germline V lookup: CDR1 LGHNA, CDR2 YNFKEQ. The CDR3 sequence is 17 residues long. The CDR3, as DNA: TGTGCCAGCAGCCAAGATTTGTTAGGGACAGGGGGTGAAAAACTGTTTTTT. Its translation is CASSQDLLGTGGEKLFF.

CDR3 region: CSVEVHRENTEAFF. The CDR3 nucleotides are TGCAGCGTTGAAGTTCACAGGGAGAACACTGAAGCTTTCTTT. V and J are TRBV29-1 and TRBJ1-1; D is perhaps TRBD1 (6 bases). CDR1 and CDR2 from the germline V gene are SQVTM and ANQGSEA. The CDR3 is made up of 14 amino acids. V was pared by 1 base and J by 1 base, with 10 bases between.

The table lists this clone with a count of one. The V and J genes are TRBV5-5 and TRBJ2-3, with 11 bases aligning to TRBD2. Trimming took 4 bases from V and 6 from J; bases not matched to a gene: 7. This CDR3 is 15 amino acids long. The germline V gene has CDR1 SGHKS and CDR2 YYEKEE (reference sequence). The CDR3 coding sequence is TGTGCCAGCAGCCGCGGGACTAGCGGCCCTGATACGCAGTATTTT. It yields the protein CASSRGTSGPDTQYF.

This chain uses TRBV19 with TRBJ1-1, with D perhaps TRBD1 (6 bases). Germline CDR1 LNHDA, CDR2 SQIVND (reference sequence). This CDR3 contains 18 residues. Trimming took off 9 bases at V and 1 base at J, with 27 bases between the two ends. CDR3: CASTADSLRGGTNTEAFF. The CDR3 coding sequence is TGTGCCAGCACCGCGGACAGTCTGAGGGGGGGCACGAACACTGAAGCTTTCTTT.

The V gene is TRBV15, the J gene TRBJ1-5, with 12 bases identical to TRBD1. CDR3 length: 19 amino acids. The V gene's germline CDR1 is LNHNV and CDR2 YYDKDF (reference sequence). The V segment lost 5 bases and the J segment 2 bases; nucleotides outside the gene matches: 13. The DNA for the CDR3 is TGTGCCACCAGCGACACGAAAGGGACAGGGGGCTTGGGCAATCAGCCCCAGCATTTT. Translation: CATSDTKGTGGLGNQPQHF.

The chain employs TRBV7-9 and TRBJ2-1; 13 bases map to TRBD2. The CDR3 consists of 17 residues. With V trimmed by 5 bases and J by 5 bases, 9 bases remained unmatched. CDR1 is SEHNR, CDR2 FQNEAQ, per germline (reference sequence). Written as DNA, the CDR3 is TGTGCCAGCAGCCGGGGACTAGCGGGAACCCCTCACAATGAGCAGTTCTTC. Encoded protein: CASSRGLAGTPHNEQFF.